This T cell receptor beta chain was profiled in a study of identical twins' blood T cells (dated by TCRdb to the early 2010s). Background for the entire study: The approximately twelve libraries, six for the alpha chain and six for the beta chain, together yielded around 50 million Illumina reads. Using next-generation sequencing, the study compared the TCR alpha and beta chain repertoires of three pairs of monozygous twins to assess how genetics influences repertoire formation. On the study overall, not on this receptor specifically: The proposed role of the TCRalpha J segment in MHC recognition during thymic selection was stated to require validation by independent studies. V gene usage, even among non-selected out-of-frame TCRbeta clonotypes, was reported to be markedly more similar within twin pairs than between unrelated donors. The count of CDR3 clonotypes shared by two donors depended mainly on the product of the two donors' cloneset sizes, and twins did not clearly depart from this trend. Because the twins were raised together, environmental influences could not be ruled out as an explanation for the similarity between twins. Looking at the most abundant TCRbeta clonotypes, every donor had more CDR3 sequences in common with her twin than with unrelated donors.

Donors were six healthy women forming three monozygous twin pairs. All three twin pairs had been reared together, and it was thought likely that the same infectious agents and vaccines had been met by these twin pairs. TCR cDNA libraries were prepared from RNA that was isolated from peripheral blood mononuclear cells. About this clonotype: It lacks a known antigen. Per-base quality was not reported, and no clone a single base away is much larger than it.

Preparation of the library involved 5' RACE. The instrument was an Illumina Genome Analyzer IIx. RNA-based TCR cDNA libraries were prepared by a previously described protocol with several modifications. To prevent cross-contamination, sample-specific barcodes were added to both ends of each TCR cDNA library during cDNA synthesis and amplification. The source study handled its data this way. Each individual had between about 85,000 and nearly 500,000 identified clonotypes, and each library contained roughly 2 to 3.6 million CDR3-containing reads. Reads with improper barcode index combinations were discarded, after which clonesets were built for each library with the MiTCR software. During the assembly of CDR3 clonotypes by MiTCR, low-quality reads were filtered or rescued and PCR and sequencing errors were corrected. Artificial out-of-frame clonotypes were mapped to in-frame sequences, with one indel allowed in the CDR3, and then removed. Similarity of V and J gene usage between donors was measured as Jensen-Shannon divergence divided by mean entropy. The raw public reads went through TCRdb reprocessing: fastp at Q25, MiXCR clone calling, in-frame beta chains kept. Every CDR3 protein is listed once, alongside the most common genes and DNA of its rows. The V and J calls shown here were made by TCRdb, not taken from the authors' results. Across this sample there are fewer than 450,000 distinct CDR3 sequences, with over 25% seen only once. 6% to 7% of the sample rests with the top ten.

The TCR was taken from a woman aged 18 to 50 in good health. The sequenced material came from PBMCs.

CDR3 region: CASSTMTLEGANYGYTF. The DNA is TGCGCCAGCAGCACAATGACACTGGAGGGAGCTAACTATGGCTACACCTTC. Rearrangement joined TRBV4-3 to TRBJ1-2; the D gene identity is not certain. The CDR3 measures 17 amino acids from cysteine to phenylalanine. Of the read, only the CDR3 DNA is kept; its 51 bases are in frame from base 1. V gives up 5 bases and J gives up 0 bases, and the segment between their germline ends measures 19 bases. The germline V gene yields LGHNA for CDR1 and YSLEER for CDR2.